This T cell receptor beta chain was recovered during a study of OX40 agonist ivuxolimab in advanced cancers. Study details: Patients were treated with ivuxolimab, an agonistic anti-OX40 (CD134) antibody.

Turning to this clone: Its cognate antigen is unknown.

Study results and caveats: More expanded clones were seen, on average, in CD8+ T cells than in CD4+.

Unmatched junction bases numbered 11, after V lost 4 bases and J lost 0 bases. This CDR3 contains 19 residues. Germline V gene lookup returns CDR1 SGHVS and CDR2 FNYEAQ. Data came from immunoSEQ multiplex PCR; TCRdb stores just in-frame clones and leaves some out. Of about 40,000 clones listed, more than 70% are singletons. Autoimmune disease history or systemic immunosuppression disqualified patients. This receptor was identified in an adult with an advanced solid tumor such as melanoma, head and neck, liver or kidney cancer. The sample consisted of CD4+ or CD8+ T cells sorted from blood, taken in a trial of the OX40 agonist ivuxolimab. The rearrangement joins TRBV7-6 to TRBJ2-6; 8 positions match TRBD1. For the CDR3, the DNA is TGTGCCAGCAGCTCGCGACGGGGGACAGGACCCTCTGGGGCCAACGTCCTGACTTTC. The encoded protein is CASSSRRGTGPSGANVLTF.